This is a list of T cell receptor beta chains from one sample in a study of CD8+ T cells in alopecia areata. Produced via immunoSEQ multiplex PCR; TCRdb's table is partial and in-frame only. The table includes more than 150,000 clones, about 60% detected once. The starting material was CD8+ T cells sorted from blood, obtained at week 24, from a patient treated with tofacitinib. These TCRs come from a human donor with alopecia areata. Each CDR3 is given with its conserved first and last residue. Fields, in order: CDR3 protein, V gene.

CDR3aa: CASSIRGVEAFF; v_gene: TRBV19
CDR3aa: CASKFRLGNIQYF; v_gene: TRBV19
CDR3aa: CSVKTPGQDTPYEQYF; v_gene: TRBV29-1
CDR3aa: CSARGQGAEAFF; v_gene: TRBV29-1
CDR3aa: CAIRQTGGEAFF; v_gene: TRBV10-3
CDR3aa: CASSFSGEQFF; v_gene: TRBV11-2
CDR3aa: CASSEPDRESTGELFF; v_gene: TRBV25-1
CDR3aa: CSPGVGSEAFF; v_gene: TRBV29-1
CDR3aa: CSVEIYEQFF; v_gene: TRBV29-1
CDR3aa: CASSLRAGIYYEQYF; v_gene: TRBV28
CDR3aa: CASRRDREGTYEQYF; v_gene: TRBV7-9
CDR3aa: CSVGLAEGTYEQYF; v_gene: TRBV29-1
CDR3aa: CASSEGGRAYTEAFF; v_gene: TRBV2
CDR3aa: CASRASGYGYTF; v_gene: TRBV7-6
CDR3aa: CASSGQGPTEAFF; v_gene: TRBV25-1
CDR3aa: CASSKTRGELFF; v_gene: TRBV6-1
CDR3aa: CASSQDWRRPYNEQFF; v_gene: TRBV14
CDR3aa: CASSLEGLEYHEQFF; v_gene: TRBV5-1
CDR3aa: CASRGRGTGYGYTF; v_gene: TRBV2
CDR3aa: CSVQGNSNQPQHF; v_gene: TRBV29-1
CDR3aa: CASSRARWPYNSPLHF; v_gene: TRBV5-1
CDR3aa: CSVVDSELRDYGYTF; v_gene: TRBV29-1
CDR3aa: CSVEDRSGTGISYEQYF; v_gene: TRBV29-1
CDR3aa: CASQGQSETQYF; v_gene: TRBV27
CDR3aa: CSADLRGDYGYTF; v_gene: TRBV29-1
CDR3aa: CSAELVGTGDTQYF; v_gene: TRBV29-1
CDR3aa: CANSYLGSEQPQHF; v_gene: TRBV6-5
CDR3aa: CAWSVNYNEQFF; v_gene: TRBV30
CDR3aa: CASSSAGGGPKTQYF; v_gene: TRBV13
CDR3aa: CASSVWWAGGSFYEQFF; v_gene: TRBV9
CDR3aa: CASTGWDREPGSGQETQYF; v_gene: TRBV5-1
CDR3aa: CASGLNTGELFF; v_gene: TRBV12-5
CDR3aa: CAWGDESEPQHF; v_gene: TRBV30